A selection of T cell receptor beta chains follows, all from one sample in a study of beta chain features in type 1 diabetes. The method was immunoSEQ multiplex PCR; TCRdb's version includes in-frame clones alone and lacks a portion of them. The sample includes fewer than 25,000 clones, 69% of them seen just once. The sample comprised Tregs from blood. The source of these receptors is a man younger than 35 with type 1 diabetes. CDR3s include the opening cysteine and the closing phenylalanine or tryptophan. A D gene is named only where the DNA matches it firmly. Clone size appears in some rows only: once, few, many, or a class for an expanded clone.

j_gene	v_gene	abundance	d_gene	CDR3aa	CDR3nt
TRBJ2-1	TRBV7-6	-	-	CASSLWGESNEQFF	TGTGCCAGCAGCTTATGGGGCGAGAGCAATGAGCAGTTCTTC
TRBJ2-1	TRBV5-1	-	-	CASSPGTTPDNEQFF	TGCGCCAGCAGCCCCGGGACAACCCCCGACAATGAGCAGTTCTTC
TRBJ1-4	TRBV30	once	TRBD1	CAWRGQGYEKLFF	TGTGCCTGGAGGGGACAGGGATATGAAAAACTGTTTTTT
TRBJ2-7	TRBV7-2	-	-	CASSFLNYEQYF	TGTGCCAGCAGCTTTTTAAACTACGAGCAGTACTTC
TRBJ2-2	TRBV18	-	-	CASSPGQPRTPGSCFF	-
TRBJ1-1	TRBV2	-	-	CASSYAEYGTEAFF	TGTGCCAGCAGTTACGCGGAATACGGGACTGAAGCTTTCTTT
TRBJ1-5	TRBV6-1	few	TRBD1	CASRTTRGHQPQHF	TGTGCCAGCAGAACTACCAGGGGGCATCAGCCCCAGCATTTT
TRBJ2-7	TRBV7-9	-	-	CASSFLGSSYEQYF	TGTGCCAGCAGCTTTTTGGGGAGCTCCTACGAGCAGTACTTC
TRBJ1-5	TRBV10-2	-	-	CASSGGDQPQHF	TGCGCCAGCAGTGGGGGAGATCAGCCCCAGCATTTT
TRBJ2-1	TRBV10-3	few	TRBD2	CAITPKRGIGYNEQFF	TGTGCCATCACCCCTAAGCGGGGAATAGGCTACAATGAGCAGTTCTTC
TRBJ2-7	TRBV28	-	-	CASSLDSYEQYF	TGTGCCAGCAGCCTTGACAGCTACGAGCAGTACTTC
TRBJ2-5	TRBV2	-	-	CASQGGYEETQYF	TGTGCCAGCCAAGGGGGTTATGAGGAGACCCAGTACTTC
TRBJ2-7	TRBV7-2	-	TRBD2	CASSLSASGTYEQYF	TGTGCCAGCAGCTTATCAGCTAGCGGCACCTACGAGCAGTACTTC
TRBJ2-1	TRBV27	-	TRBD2	CASSSWGGIRSYNEQFF	TGTGCCAGCAGTTCGTGGGGGGGGATTCGCTCCTACAATGAGCAGTTCTTC
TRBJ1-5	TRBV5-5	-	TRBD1	CASSIDRGVNQPQHF	TGTGCCAGCAGCATCGACAGGGGGGTCAATCAGCCCCAGCATTTT
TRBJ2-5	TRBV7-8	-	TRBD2	CASSRGGSETQYF	TGTGCCAGCAGCCGGGGGGGTTCGGAGACCCAGTACTTC
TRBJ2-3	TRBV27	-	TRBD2	CASRGLAGGAGTDTQYF	TGTGCCAGCCGAGGACTAGCGGGGGGGGCCGGCACAGATACGCAGTATTTT
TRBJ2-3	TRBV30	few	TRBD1	CAWTIGQGNRDTQYF	TGTGCCTGGACTATAGGACAGGGGAATAGAGATACGCAGTATTTT
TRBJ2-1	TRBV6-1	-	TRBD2	CASSFSGGAGYEQFF	TGTGCCAGCAGTTTTAGCGGGGGGGCTGGCTATGAGCAGTTCTTC
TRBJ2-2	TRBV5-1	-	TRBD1	CASSSQGAFAGELFF	TGCGCCAGCAGCTCACAGGGGGCTTTCGCCGGGGAGCTGTTTTTT
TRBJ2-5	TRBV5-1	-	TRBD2	CASSPGSSGQETQYF	TGCGCCAGCAGCCCCGGGTCTAGCGGGCAAGAGACCCAGTACTTC
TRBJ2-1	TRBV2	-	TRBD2	CASSTAAGGGNEQFF	TGTGCCAGCAGTACGGCTGCGGGAGGGGGCAATGAGCAGTTCTTC
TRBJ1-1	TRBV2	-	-	CASSVGGMATEAFF	TGTGCCAGCAGTGTTGGAGGGATGGCCACTGAAGCTTTCTTT
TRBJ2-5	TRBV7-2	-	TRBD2	CASSLALGRGDTAQYF	TGTGCCAGCAGCTTAGCGTTAGGGCGGGGGGACACGGCCCAGTACTTC
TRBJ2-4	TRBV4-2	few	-	CASGTGFIQYF	TGTGCCAGCGGAACAGGATTTATTCAGTACTTC
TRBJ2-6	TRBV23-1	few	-	CASSHHSVLTF	TGCGCCAGCAGTCACCATTCCGTCCTGACTTTC
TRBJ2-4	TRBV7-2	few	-	CASSETLWGDKNIQYF	TGTGCCAGCAGCGAGACCCTTTGGGGGGACAAAAACATTCAGTACTTC
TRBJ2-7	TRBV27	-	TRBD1	CASSLFWVPTGGESYEQYF	TGTGCCAGCAGTTTGTTCTGGGTCCCGACAGGGGGCGAGTCCTACGAGCAGTACTTC
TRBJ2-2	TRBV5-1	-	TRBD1	CASSLAPGQGTGELFF	TGCGCCAGCAGCTTGGCCCCGGGACAGGGAACCGGGGAGCTGTTTTTT
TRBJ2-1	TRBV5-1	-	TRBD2	CASSSLAGAREQFF	TGCGCCAGCAGCTCACTAGCGGGAGCGCGGGAGCAGTTCTTC
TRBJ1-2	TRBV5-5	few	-	CASSSRTGGPYGYTF	TGTGCCAGCAGCTCAAGGACGGGAGGGCCCTATGGCTACACCTTC
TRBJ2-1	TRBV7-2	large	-	CASSPRVNEQFF	TGTGCCAGCAGCCCCAGGGTCAATGAGCAGTTCTTC
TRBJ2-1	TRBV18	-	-	CASSLLGVGEQFF	TGTGCCAGCTCACTCCTGGGAGTTGGGGAGCAGTTCTTC
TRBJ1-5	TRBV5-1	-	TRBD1	CASSTGQLDQPQHF	TGCGCCAGCAGCACGGGACAGCTGGATCAGCCCCAGCATTTT
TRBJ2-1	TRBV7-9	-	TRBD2	CASSLALAGGIHNEQFF	TGTGCCAGCAGCTTAGCTCTAGCGGGAGGTATCCACAATGAGCAGTTCTTC
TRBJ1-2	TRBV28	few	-	CASSLPRHGGYTF	TGTGCCAGCAGTTTACCACGGCATGGGGGGTACACCTTC
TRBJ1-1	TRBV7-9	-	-	CASSTRGGTEAFF	TGTGCCAGCAGCACCCGAGGGGGCACTGAAGCTTTCTTT
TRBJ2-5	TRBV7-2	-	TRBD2	CASSLGVRAGAQETQYF	TGTGCCAGCAGCTTAGGGGTCCGAGCGGGGGCGCAAGAGACCCAGTACTTC
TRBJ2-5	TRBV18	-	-	CASSSQETQYF	TGTGCCAGCTCATCACAAGAGACCCAGTACTTC
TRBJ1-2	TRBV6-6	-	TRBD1	CASRSTGVGYYGYTF	TGTGCCAGCAGGTCCACAGGGGTGGGGTACTATGGCTACACCTTC
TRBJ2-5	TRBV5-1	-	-	CASSFRLDQETQYF	TGCGCCAGCAGCTTCCGCCTAGACCAAGAGACCCAGTACTTC
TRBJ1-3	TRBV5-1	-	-	CASSLAPIGLSGNTIYF	TGCGCCAGCAGCTTGGCTCCGATCGGTTTATCTGGAAACACCATATATTTT
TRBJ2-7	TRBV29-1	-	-	CRAQGQSKWCEQYF	TGCAGAGCGCAAGGACAGTCGAAATGGTGCGAGCAGTACTTC
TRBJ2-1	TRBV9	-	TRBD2	CASSRVGRGRGDNEQFF	TGTGCCAGCAGTCGGGTGGGGAGGGGCCGGGGGGACAATGAGCAGTTCTTC
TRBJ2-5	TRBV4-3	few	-	CASSQVAGETQYF	TGCGCCAGCAGCCAAGTCGCAGGAGAGACCCAGTACTTC
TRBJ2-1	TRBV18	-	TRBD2	CASSPWGGSYNEQFF	TGTGCCAGCTCACCATGGGGAGGGTCGTACAATGAGCAGTTCTTC
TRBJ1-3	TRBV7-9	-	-	CASSPLRGQYNGNTIYF	TGTGCCAGCAGCCCCTTGCGAGGGCAGTATAATGGAAACACCATATATTTT
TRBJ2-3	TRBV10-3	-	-	CAISRGLHTDTQYF	TGTGCCATCAGTAGGGGACTTCACACAGATACGCAGTATTTT
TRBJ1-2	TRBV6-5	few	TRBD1	CASSYQGQGWGGYTF	TGTGCCAGCAGTTATCAGGGACAGGGTTGGGGGGGCTACACCTTC
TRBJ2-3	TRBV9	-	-	CASSVDGDTQYF	TGTGCCAGCAGCGTAGACGGAGATACGCAGTATTTT
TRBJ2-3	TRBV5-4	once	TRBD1	CASSSGQGAGDTQYF	TGTGCCAGCAGCTCTGGACAGGGGGCGGGGGATACGCAGTATTTT
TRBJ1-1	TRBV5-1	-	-	CASSSGQFYTEAFF	TGCGCCAGCAGCTCTGGACAGTTTTACACTGAAGCTTTCTTT
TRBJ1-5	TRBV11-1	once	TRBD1	CASSLGGTGLFQPQHF	TGTGCCAGCAGCTTAGGCGGGACAGGCCTATTCCAGCCCCAGCATTTT
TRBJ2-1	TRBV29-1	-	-	CSVVVRGNEQFF	TGCAGCGTTGTAGTCCGAGGCAATGAGCAGTTCTTC
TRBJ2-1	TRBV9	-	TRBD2	CASSGRTSGSEQFF	TGTGCCAGCAGCGGGAGGACTAGCGGTAGTGAGCAGTTCTTC